The rows below give T cell receptor beta chains drawn from one sample of a study of cytomegalovirus exposure and HLA in healthy donors. TCRdb keeps only in-frame clones here, not all; method: immunoSEQ multiplex PCR. The profile shows 180,000 or so clones, about 9.4% of them singletons. Sequences were obtained from PBMCs. All receptors come from a woman in her 30s in good health and CMV-seropositive. Both conserved end residues are part of each CDR3. The D gene is left open where the match is weak. Some rows have no size entry. The others give once, few or many, or a class for an expanded clone.

abundance	d_gene	v_gene	j_gene	CDR3aa	CDR3nt
few	TRBD1	TRBV9	TRBJ2-7	CASSDQRTGVGDSYEQYF	TGTGCCAGCAGCGACCAAAGGACAGGGGTTGGGGACTCCTACGAGCAGTACTTC
few	TRBD2	TRBV7-3	TRBJ2-3	CASSTLSLAGFTDTQYF	TGTGCCAGCAGCACCCTTAGCCTAGCGGGATTTACAGATACGCAGTATTTT
NA	NA	TRBV5-1	TRBJ2-1	CASSLGGPPLHNEQFF	TGCGCCAGCAGCTTGGGGGGGCCCCCCCTACACAATGAGCAGTTCTTC
few	TRBD2	TRBV6-6	TRBJ2-1	CASSGLAGVVANEQFF	TGTGCCAGCAGCGGACTAGCGGGAGTAGTTGCGAATGAGCAGTTCTTC
few	TRBD2	TRBV5-1	TRBJ2-2	CASSEVAGAFTGELFF	TGCGCCAGCAGCGAAGTAGCGGGAGCGTTCACCGGGGAGCTGTTTTTT
few	TRBD1	TRBV5-6	TRBJ2-5	CASTPGGQGAGETQYF	TGTGCCAGCACCCCCGGGGGACAGGGGGCAGGAGAGACCCAGTACTTC
few	TRBD1	TRBV9	TRBJ2-5	CASSAEGSRGETQYF	TGTGCCAGCAGCGCCGAGGGGTCCAGGGGGGAGACCCAGTACTTC
NA	TRBD2	TRBV7-7	TRBJ2-1	CASSLAGLAGANEQFF	TGTGCCAGCAGCTTAGCGGGACTAGCGGGAGCAAATGAGCAGTTCTTC
NA	TRBD2	TRBV7-9	TRBJ2-7	CASSLAGGTSGYYEQYF	TGTGCCAGCAGCTTAGCCGGCGGGACTAGCGGATACTACGAGCAGTACTTC
NA	NA	TRBV12-5	TRBJ2-7	CASGLVRYEQYF	TGTGCTAGTGGTTTGGTACGGTACGAGCAGTACTTC
NA	NA	TRBV2	TRBJ1-1	CASSAGQRNTEAFF	TGTGCCAGCAGTGCAGGACAGAGGAACACTGAAGCTTTCTTT
NA	NA	TRBV21-1	TRBJ2-1	CASSKSIGDRAYNEQFF	TGTGCCAGCAGCAAATCGATAGGGGACAGGGCTTACAATGAGCAGTTCTTC
few	NA	TRBV25-1	TRBJ1-4	CASSDSGAGEKLFF	TGTGCCAGCAGTGACTCCGGAGCAGGGGAAAAACTGTTTTTT
NA	TRBD1	TRBV12-5	TRBJ1-5	CASGPTGLQPQHF	TGTGCTAGTGGTCCGACAGGGCTTCAGCCCCAGCATTTT
few	NA	TRBV19	TRBJ2-2	CASSLQTNTGELFF	TGTGCCAGTAGTCTCCAGACGAACACCGGGGAGCTGTTTTTT
NA	TRBD1	TRBV9	TRBJ1-3	CASSERDSRNTIYF	TGTGCCAGCAGCGAGAGGGACAGTAGAAACACCATATATTTT
NA	TRBD1	TRBV6-5	TRBJ1-2	CASRPPGQPNYGYTF	TGTGCCAGCAGACCCCCGGGACAGCCTAACTATGGCTACACCTTC
NA	TRBD1	TRBV19	TRBJ1-4	CASSYPSTGGGEKLFF	TGTGCCAGTAGTTACCCCTCGACAGGGGGTGGTGAAAAACTGTTTTTT
few	NA	TRBV11-3	TRBJ2-2	CASSLDRNTGELFF	TGTGCCAGCAGCTTAGACAGGAACACCGGGGAGCTGTTTTTT
NA	TRBD2	TRBV7-2	TRBJ2-3	CASSLTSGSVTQYF	TGTGCCAGCAGCTTAACTAGCGGGAGTGTGACGCAGTATTTT
NA	TRBD2	TRBV7-2	TRBJ2-3	CASLTRGKREGLRTDTQYF	TGTGCCAGCCTGACAAGGGGAAAGCGGGAGGGCCTCCGCACAGATACGCAGTATTTT
NA	TRBD2	TRBV11-2	TRBJ2-3	CASSLAGGYTDTQYF	TGTGCCAGCAGCTTAGCGGGAGGTTACACAGATACGCAGTATTTT
NA	TRBD2	TRBV5-1	TRBJ2-5	CASTDARGGETQYF	TGCGCCAGCACTGATGCACGGGGGGGTGAGACCCAGTACTTC
few	TRBD2	TRBV19	TRBJ2-1	CASKESSGIYNEQFF	TGTGCCAGTAAGGAATCTAGCGGTATCTACAATGAGCAGTTCTTC
NA	NA	TRBV18	TRBJ1-4	CASSLPTETNEKLFF	TGTGCCAGCTCGCTACCGACGGAGACTAATGAAAAACTGTTTTTT
NA	NA	TRBV19	TRBJ2-7	CASRTGHGPSYEQYF	TGTGCCAGTAGAACGGGACACGGGCCGTCCTACGAGCAGTACTTC
few	TRBD1	TRBV25-1	TRBJ1-5	CASTDQRQGKASNQPQHF	TGTGCCAGCACCGATCAACGACAGGGGAAAGCTAGCAATCAGCCCCAGCATTTT
few	NA	TRBV6-1	TRBJ1-1	CASARREGQEAFF	TGTGCCAGCGCGAGAAGGGAGGGACAAGAAGCTTTCTTT
few	NA	TRBV2	TRBJ1-1	CASSAGRVNTEAFF	TGTGCCAGCAGTGCTGGCAGGGTGAACACTGAAGCTTTCTTT
few	TRBD2	TRBV25-1	TRBJ2-7	CAGSEVRAGGSYEQYF	TGTGCCGGCAGTGAAGTTCGAGCGGGAGGCTCCTACGAGCAGTACTTC
NA	TRBD1	TRBV5-1	TRBJ1-4	CASSLSQGQINEKLFF	TGCGCCAGCAGCTTGAGCCAGGGACAGATTAATGAAAAACTGTTTTTT
NA	TRBD1	TRBV9	TRBJ1-4	CASSAVKGQGNEKLFF	TGTGCCAGCAGCGCGGTAAAGGGACAGGGAAATGAAAAACTGTTTTTT
NA	NA	TRBV21-1	TRBJ1-1	CASSPRKGRTGGGWNTEAFF	TGTGCCAGCAGCCCACGAAAGGGGCGAACAGGGGGCGGGTGGAACACTGAAGCTTTCTTT
few	NA	TRBV6-5	TRBJ1-2	CASSPPGTTVYTF	TGTGCCAGCAGCCCCCCCGGGACAACGGTTTACACCTTC
few	NA	TRBV29-1	TRBJ2-1	CSVEAASALLGEQFF	TGCAGCGTTGAAGCGGCTAGCGCCTTACTTGGGGAGCAGTTCTTC
NA	NA	TRBV7-2	TRBJ1-2	CASSLVPGDNYGYTF	TGTGCCAGCAGCTTAGTGCCAGGGGATAACTATGGCTACACCTTC
NA	NA	TRBV10-1	TRBJ2-1	CASSEFGTFQFF	TGCGCCAGCAGTGAGTTTGGGACTTTCCAGTTCTTC
NA	TRBD1	TRBV29-1	TRBJ1-3	CSVEDGTGGLYF	TGCAGCGTTGAAGATGGGACAGGGGGGTTATATTTT
NA	NA	TRBV7-9	TRBJ1-2	CASSLSQVVAHGYTF	TGTGCCAGCAGCTTATCACAGGTGGTCGCCCATGGCTACACCTTC
few	TRBD1	TRBV2	TRBJ2-7	CASSTQGAPTYEQYF	TGTGCCAGCAGTACCCAGGGGGCTCCCACCTACGAGCAGTACTTC
few	TRBD1	TRBV4-2	TRBJ1-1	CASSQGLGGSAGGLEAFF	TGTGCCAGCAGCCAAGGGCTAGGTGGGTCGGCAGGGGGCCTTGAAGCTTTCTTT
NA	TRBD2	TRBV10-2	TRBJ2-1	CASGRGGRATEQFF	TGCGCCAGCGGACGTGGCGGGAGGGCCACTGAGCAGTTCTTC
NA	TRBD2	TRBV30	TRBJ2-4	CAWSVGLAGSNIQYF	TGTGCCTGGAGTGTGGGACTAGCGGGATCAAACATTCAGTACTTC
few	TRBD2	TRBV9	TRBJ2-1	CASAAGTRVGNEQFF	TGTGCCAGCGCCGCCGGGACTAGGGTCGGGAATGAGCAGTTCTTC
NA	TRBD1	TRBV28	TRBJ1-1	CASSPPDRGSLTEAFF	TGTGCCAGCAGTCCCCCGGACAGGGGGAGCCTCACTGAAGCTTTCTTT
few	NA	TRBV9	TRBJ1-6	CASSVESGNSPLHF	TGTGCCAGCAGCGTAGAGTCGGGGAATTCACCCCTCCACTTT